This T cell receptor beta chain was identified in a study of cytomegalovirus exposure and HLA in healthy donors. Study findings and constraints: Per published accounts, TCR beta sequences correctly predicted the HLA-A and HLA-B alleles of most subjects. The study flagged approximately 180 TCR beta chains as cytomegalovirus-associated. A cluster of highly shared sequence variants was likely a sequencing artifact.

V lost 5 bases to trimming and J lost 14 bases; unmatched junction nucleotides: 9. The CDR3 runs to 13 residues. Germline values: CDR1 LNHNV, CDR2 YYDKDF (reference sequence). PCR primers comprised 60 Vbeta and 13 Jbeta primers. Only in-frame clones appear in the TCRdb table, and some are missing; sequencing was by immunoSEQ multiplex PCR. In the table there are more than 95,000 clones, 64% of which are singletons. Note on this clone: Its antigen is not identified.

The V and J genes are TRBV15 and TRBJ1-6; TRBD1 matches 7 bases. The sequence was obtained from a man in his 60s in good health and CMV-seronegative. The sample comprised PBMCs. The CDR3 sequence: CATSFRQGSALHF. DNA for the CDR3: TGTGCCACCAGCTTCAGACAGGGTTCGGCCCTCCACTTT.